Listed below are T cell receptor beta chains from one sample, sequenced in a study of blood T cell repertoires in COVID-19. Profiled with immunoSEQ multiplex PCR; TCRdb holds only in-frame clones, not every one. This table holds roughly 110,000 clones, about 80% found once. Sequenced material: peripheral blood. Every receptor here comes from a man between 65 and 85 years old with acute or convalescent COVID-19. The CDR3 runs from the conserved cysteine through the conserved F or W. Fields, in order: V gene, J gene, CDR3 protein.

TRBV18,TRBJ1-1,CASSPLDRVGEAFF
TRBV9,TRBJ2-5,CASSVVTSGDQETQYF
TRBV27,TRBJ1-3,CASSLGLAGNTIYF
TRBV11-2,TRBJ2-6,CASSVGVGSGANVLTF
TRBV28,TRBJ1-4,CASSLPDAADEKLFF
TRBV9,TRBJ1-4,CASSAVGEKLFF
TRBV6-5,TRBJ2-5,CASGIGAGGQETQYF
TRBV5-6,TRBJ2-1,CASSASGGGEQFF
TRBV11-2,TRBJ2-2,CASSPGDRTGELFF
TRBV23-1,TRBJ1-5,CASSQSRLEGQPQHF
TRBV6-6,TRBJ1-1,CAAKQVTNTEAFF
TRBV6-2/TRBV6-3,TRBJ2-1,CASSPLGGGIHNEQFF
TRBV27,TRBJ2-7,CASSFDRTGGSEQYF
TRBV2,TRBJ1-1,CASSVGGPEAFF
TRBV7-2,TRBJ1-1,CASSLVTGAMNTEAFF
TRBV15,TRBJ1-4,CATSRDPGQGREKLFF
TRBV3-1/TRBV3-2,TRBJ2-3,CASSQGSRGGADTQYF
TRBV3-1/TRBV3-2,TRBJ1-6,CASSQGQGAMSPLHF
TRBV5-1,TRBJ1-4,CASSSGTGGPAEKLFF
TRBV9,TRBJ1-2,CASSVGTGQIYGYTF
TRBV5-1,TRBJ1-1,CASRIGQGGTEAFF
TRBV11-3,TRBJ2-5,CASSLGAGVEGETQYF
TRBV19,TRBJ1-2,CASSEYTRSGYTF
TRBV5-8,TRBJ1-1,CASSLGGDTEAFF
TRBV19,TRBJ1-2,CASSIEGTEGGYTF
TRBV6-4,TRBJ1-2,CASSDEGRGAGTYGYTF
TRBV29-1,TRBJ1-2,CSVEETGGIGYTF
TRBV7-2,TRBJ1-6,CASSLKGNNSPLHF
TRBV5-1,TRBJ1-5,CASSLQGPGGNQPQHF
TRBV19,TRBJ1-2,CATARSHNYGYTF
TRBV4-1,TRBJ2-5,CASSQEPVAGLGTQYF
TRBV2,TRBJ2-1,CASSVGAGLGEQFF
TRBV27,TRBJ2-2,CASRHESGYTGELFF
TRBV19,TRBJ2-7,CASTSGGGEQYF
TRBV6-5,TRBJ1-6,CASSRQSSPLHF
TRBV19,TRBJ1-4,CASSISLQGWDEKLFF
TRBV14,TRBJ1-6,CASSQGRGWQSPLHF
TRBV19,TRBJ2-2,CASTNMGQAANTGELFF
TRBV7-3,TRBJ2-2,CASSSAGQGATGTGELFF
TRBV3-1/TRBV3-2,TRBJ1-6,CASRDRGNSPLHF
TRBV9,TRBJ1-1,CASSQGQGYTEAFF
TRBV24-1,TRBJ2-3,CATSDLERTQYF
TRBV5-1,TRBJ2-7,CASSWMGAHEQYF
TRBV3-1/TRBV3-2,TRBJ1-4,CASSQAQGSEKLFF
TRBV5-8,TRBJ2-7,CASSGGGRKSYEQYF
TRBV7-3,TRBJ1-6,CASSLSGTGGSPLHF
TRBV27,TRBJ2-3,CASSAYRGLGTDTQYF
TRBV6-2/TRBV6-3,TRBJ2-1,CASSWALAGNEQFF
TRBV5-1,TRBJ2-1,CASSPRLAGGYNEQFF
TRBV7-3,TRBJ1-2,CASSLTGATNYGYTF
TRBV7-6,TRBJ1-3,CASSFMSSGNTIYF
TRBV27,TRBJ2-1,CASSDGTKSSSQKYNEQFF
TRBV7-6,TRBJ2-7,CASSLAGGGIRYEQYF
TRBV5-1,TRBJ1-1,CASSLEFSQVTNTEAFF